The 20 T cell receptor beta chains below come from one sample, sequenced in a study of T cells in Graves' hyperthyroidism and ophthalmopathy (dated by TCRdb to between 2018 and 2020). The library was generated by multiplex PCR. Sequencing was performed on an Illumina HiSeq 2000. The TCR beta CDR3 regions were amplified from the RNA transcripts. The TCR CDR3 was subjected to a first round of RT-PCR using the HTBI primer set and the Qiagen OneStep RT-PCR kit. Using fastp trimming at Q25 and MiXCR clonotype assembly, TCRdb reanalyzed the public sequencing data and kept in-frame beta chains. Under each unique CDR3 protein, matching rows form one entry showing the most common genes and DNA. This sample comprises some 700,000 distinct CDR3 sequences, around 15% of them detected only once. Clones ranked in the top ten supply around 15% of the sample. The specimen sequenced was blood. These receptor sequences come from a man over 45 with Graves' hyperthyroidism.

In its sample, this clonotype was seen many times. J is TRBJ1-5 and V is TRBV28; D may be TRBD1 (5 bases). The CDR3 is 14 amino acids. V shed 11 bases and J shed 7 bases, with 21 bases lying between them. Looked up from germline, CDR1 is MDHEN and CDR2 is SYDVKM. CDR3 bases: TGTGCCGGAGGTCGGGGTGTGGGGCAACAGCCCCAGCATTTT. Translated: CAGGRGVGQQPQHF.

The chain has TRBV7-2 and TRBJ1-1; D may be TRBD1 (6 bases). V lost 7 bases and J 11 bases, leaving 17 bases between the germline ends. The CDR3 extends over 12 amino acids. Germline-derived CDR1 and CDR2 are SGHTA and FQGNSA. CDR3 DNA: TGTGCCAGCAAAGGGGCGGCCCAGGGGGCTTTCTTT. Translation gives CASKGAAQGAFF.

This clonotype was observed many times. The chain has TRBV27 and TRBJ2-5; D remains unclear. CDR3 length equals 13 residues. V was clipped by 6 bases and J by 1 base, with 9 bases between them. Germline-derived CDR1 and CDR2 are MNHEY and SMNVEV (reference sequence). The CDR3 protein is CASSLRVQETQYF. The CDR3 DNA is TGTGCCAGCAGCTTAAGAGTCCAAGAGACCCAGTACTTC.

In this sample, this clonotype turned up many times. The chain recombines TRBV7-3 with TRBJ2-2, with D tentatively TRBD1 or TRBD2 (5 bases each). The germline V and J ends were trimmed by 5 bases and 5 bases, with 15 bases remaining between them. Germline CDR1 SGHTA, CDR2 FQGTGA. There are 15 residues in the CDR3. Here the CDR3 reads CASSPPGPYTGELFF. The CDR3 coding sequence is TGTGCCAGCAGCCCGCCGGGACCATATACCGGGGAGCTGTTTTTT.

This clonotype was detected many times. The chain uses TRBV28 and TRBJ1-5, with D possibly matching TRBD1 (5 bases). The CDR3 has 17 residues. Germline loops: CDR1 MDHEN, CDR2 SYDVKM. Trimming stripped 5 bases from V and 7 bases from J, with 24 bases between. The DNA of the CDR3 is TGTGCCAGCAGTACTAATTCGGGGGTGAGGGCGGGCCAGCCCCAGCATTTT. Protein: CASSTNSGVRAGQPQHF.

This clonotype was observed many times. This chain joins TRBV18 and TRBJ1-5, with D unclear. CDR1 KGHSH and CDR2 LQKENI come from the germline V gene. V was trimmed by 3 bases and J by 7 bases, leaving 13 bases between them. The CDR3 contains 14 residues. CDR3 loop: CASSPSNPGQPQHF. As DNA, the CDR3 is TGTGCCAGCTCACCTTCGAATCCGGGGCAGCCCCAGCATTTT.

Many counts were recorded for this clonotype. The V call is TRBV11-2, the J call TRBJ1-1, with 7 nucleotides matching TRBD1. This CDR3 spans 16 amino acids. V lost 6 bases and J lost 0; bases outside the gene matches: 10. Per the germline V gene, CDR1 is SGHAT and CDR2 is FQNNGV. In nucleotides, the CDR3 is TGTGCCAGCAGACCGAACAACAGGGGCATGAACACTGAAGCTTTCTTT. Protein sequence: CASRPNNRGMNTEAFF.

In this sample, this clonotype turned up a few times. The CDR3 DNA follows: TGTGCCAGCAGCTTAGGCCGGGCTAGCGGCTTGAATGAGCAGTTCTTC. It encodes CASSLGRASGLNEQFF. This chain links TRBV13 with TRBJ2-1; the match to TRBD2 covers 7 bases. This CDR3 is built from 16 residues. CDR1 is PRHDT and CDR2 is FYEKMQ in the germline V gene (reference sequence). Trimming cost V 0 bases and J 7 bases; bases outside gene matches: 9.

Many counts were recorded for this clonotype. The chain uses TRBV18 and TRBJ2-3; 8 bases match TRBD2. The V gene end was trimmed by 3 bases and the J gene end by 1 base; junction bases not matched to a gene: 6. From germline, CDR1 is KGHSH and CDR2 LQKENI. This CDR3 is built from 16 residues. The CDR3 region is CASSPIAGFGTDTQYF. CDR3 sequence (DNA): TGTGCCAGCTCACCCATAGCGGGATTCGGCACAGATACGCAGTATTTT.

V is TRBV4-1 and J is TRBJ1-5; TRBD1 might be the D (6 bases). V lost 5 bases and J 5 bases, leaving 16 bases between the germline ends. The CDR3 consists of 15 residues. Germline V gene sequence: CDR1 MGHRA, CDR2 YSYEKL. The CDR3 bases are TGCGCCAGCAGCGCCCCAGGGGAACGGGATCAGCCCCAGCATTTT. Amino acid sequence: CASSAPGERDQPQHF.

This clonotype was seen many times. The V and J genes are TRBV20-1 and TRBJ1-1, with 7 bases fitting TRBD1. V lost 6 bases and J lost 6; bases outside the gene matches: 7. Germline CDR1 and CDR2: DFQATT and SNEGSKA (reference sequence). This CDR3 is 12 amino acids long. The CDR3 loop is CSARRQGPEAFF. CDR3 DNA sequence: TGCAGTGCGAGAAGACAGGGACCTGAAGCTTTCTTT.

The genes are TRBV2 and TRBJ2-5; D not certain. Trimming removed 6 bases at V and 5 bases at J, with 13 bases between. The CDR3 has 13 amino acids. Germline assignment: CDR1 SNHLY and CDR2 FYNNEI. CDR3 residues: CASRVKLLETQYF. The CDR3 DNA reads as TGTGCCAGCAGGGTTAAACTCCTTGAGACCCAGTACTTC.

This clonotype was detected many times. The chain couples TRBV7-8 to TRBJ2-1; 8 bases are shared with TRBD2. CDR3 size: 17 residues. V lost 0 bases and J lost 1; bases outside the gene matches: 5. CDR1 and CDR2 from the germline V gene are SGHVS and FQNEAQ. CDR3 coding DNA: TGTGCCAGCAGCTTAGCGCTAACTAGCGGATCCTACAATGAGCAGTTCTTC. It codes for CASSLALTSGSYNEQFF.

The chain employs TRBV20-1 and TRBJ2-5; TRBD1 might be the D (6 bases). The CDR3 is 13 residues long. The germline gives CDR1 DFQATT, CDR2 SNEGSKA (reference sequence). V lost 4 bases, J lost 2 bases, and 11 bases lay in between. CDR3 nucleotide sequence: TGCAGTGCTATTTCAGGGGCTCAAGAGACCCAGTACTTC. Its translation is CSAISGAQETQYF.

This clonotype was detected only once. A single base separates this from a much larger clone, so it may be a read error. V usage is TRBV6-9 and J usage is TRBJ2-7; weak D call: TRBD2 (5 bases). This CDR3 is 12 amino acids long. In germline, CDR1 is MNHGY, CDR2 SVAAGI. V shed 3 bases and J shed 9 bases, with 12 bases lying between them. CDR3 DNA: TGTGCCAGCAGTTACGCCGGGAACGGGCAGTACTTC. Translation gives CASSYAGNGQYF.

There are many counts of this clonotype. The chain carries TRBV2 and TRBJ2-3; the D call may be TRBD1 or TRBD2 (5 bases each). V dropped 6 bases and J dropped 5 bases, with 15 bases sitting between them. The CDR3 has 14 residues. Germline V gene sequence: CDR1 SNHLY, CDR2 FYNNEI. CDR3 sequence reads: CASSPGYGGDTQYF. The CDR3 DNA is TGTGCCAGCAGCCCGGGATATGGGGGAGATACGCAGTATTTT.

This clonotype was observed at least ten times. V and J are TRBV12-3 or TRBV12-4 and TRBJ1-2; D unclear. This CDR3 comprises 13 residues. V was shortened by 6 bases and J by 4 bases, with 12 bases between the two germline ends. CDR3 residues: CASSLDGGYGYTF. CDR3 DNA: TGTGCCAGCAGCCTCGACGGTGGCTATGGCTACACCTTC.

V gene TRBV7-2 combines with J gene TRBJ1-2; 9 bases agree with TRBD1. CDR1 and CDR2 (germline): SGHTA, FQGNSA. The CDR3 spans 16 residues. The ends lost 0 bases at V and 8 bases at J; junction bases unmatched: 10. CDR3 sequence (DNA): TGTGCCAGCAGCTTAGCGTGGGACAGGGACCTGGTAGGCTACACCTTC. Translation gives CASSLAWDRDLVGYTF.

This clonotype came up many times. This chain joins TRBV29-1 and TRBJ2-5; 7 bases match TRBD1. J lost 3 bases, V lost 5 bases, and 3 bases had no gene match. The germline gives CDR1 SQVTM, CDR2 ANQGSEA. The CDR3 sequence is 12 residues long. The CDR3 DNA follows: TGCAGCGTTACGGACAGGAAAGAGACCCAGTACTTC. Protein: CSVTDRKETQYF.

This clonotype was observed a handful of times. The V and J genes are TRBV5-4 and TRBJ2-7; possible D gene TRBD1, 6 bases. The CDR3 is 15 amino acids. Trimming took off 0 bases at V and 1 base at J, with 11 bases between the two ends. Germline-derived CDR1 and CDR2 are SGHNT and YYREEE (reference sequence). The CDR3 DNA sequence: TGTGCCAGCAGCTTGGGATCCGGGACATCCTACGAGCAGTACTTC. Its protein product is CASSLGSGTSYEQYF.